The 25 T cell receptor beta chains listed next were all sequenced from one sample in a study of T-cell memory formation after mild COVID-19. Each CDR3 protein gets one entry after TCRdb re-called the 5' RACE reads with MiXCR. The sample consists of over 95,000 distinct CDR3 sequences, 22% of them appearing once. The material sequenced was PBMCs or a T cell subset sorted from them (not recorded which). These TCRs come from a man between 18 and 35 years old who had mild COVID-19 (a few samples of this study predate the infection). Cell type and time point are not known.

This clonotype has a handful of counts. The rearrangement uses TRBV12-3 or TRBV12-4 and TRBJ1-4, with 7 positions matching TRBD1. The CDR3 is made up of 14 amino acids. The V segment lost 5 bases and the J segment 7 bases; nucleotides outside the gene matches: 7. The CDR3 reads CASSNRGGGEKLFF. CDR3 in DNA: TGTGCCAGCAGTAACAGGGGTGGTGGTGAAAAACTGTTTTTT.

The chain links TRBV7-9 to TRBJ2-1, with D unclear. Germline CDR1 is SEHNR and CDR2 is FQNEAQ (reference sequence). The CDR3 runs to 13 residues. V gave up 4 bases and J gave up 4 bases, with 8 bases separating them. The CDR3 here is CASSWVGYNEQFF. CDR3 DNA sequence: TGTGCCAGCAGCTGGGTAGGGTACAATGAGCAGTTCTTC.

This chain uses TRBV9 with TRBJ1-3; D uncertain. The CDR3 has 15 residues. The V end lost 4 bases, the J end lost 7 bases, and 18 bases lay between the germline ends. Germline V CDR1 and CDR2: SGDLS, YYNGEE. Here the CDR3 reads CASSPRSDRRNTIYF. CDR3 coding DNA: TGTGCCAGCAGCCCCCGATCGGACCGGAGGAACACCATATATTTT.

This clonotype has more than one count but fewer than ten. The CDR3 bases are TGTGCCAGCAGCCCCCAGGGGGGGCAGCAGTATTTT. Translating it yields CASSPQGGQQYF. This chain connects TRBV11-2 to TRBJ2-3; perhaps D is TRBD1 or TRBD2 (7 bases each). The CDR3 contains 12 residues. With 5 bases removed from V and 11 bases from J, the gap between germline ends came to 14 bases. The germline V gene encodes CDR1 SGHAT and CDR2 FQNNGV.

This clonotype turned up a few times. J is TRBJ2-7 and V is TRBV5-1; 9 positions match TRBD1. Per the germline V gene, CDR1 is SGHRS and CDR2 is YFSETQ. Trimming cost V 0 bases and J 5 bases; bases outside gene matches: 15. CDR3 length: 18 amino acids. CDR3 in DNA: TGCGCCAGCAGCTTGGAGCTTCAGGGACAGGGAAAGATGAACGAGCAGTACTTC. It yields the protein CASSLELQGQGKMNEQYF.

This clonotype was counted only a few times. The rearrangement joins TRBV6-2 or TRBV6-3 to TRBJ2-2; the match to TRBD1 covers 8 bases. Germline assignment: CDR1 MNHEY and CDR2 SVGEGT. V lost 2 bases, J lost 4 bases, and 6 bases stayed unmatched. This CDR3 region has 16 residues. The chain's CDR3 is CASSYPRDRPTGELFF. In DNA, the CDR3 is TGTGCCAGCAGTTACCCCAGGGACAGGCCCACCGGGGAGCTGTTTTTT.

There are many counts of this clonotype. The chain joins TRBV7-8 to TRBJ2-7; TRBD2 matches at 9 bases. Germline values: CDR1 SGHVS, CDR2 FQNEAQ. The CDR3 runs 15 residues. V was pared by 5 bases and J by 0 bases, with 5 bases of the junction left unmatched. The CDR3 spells CASSLGAGGSYEQYV. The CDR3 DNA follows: TGTGCCAGCAGCCTTGGAGCGGGGGGCTCCTACGAGCAGTACGTC.

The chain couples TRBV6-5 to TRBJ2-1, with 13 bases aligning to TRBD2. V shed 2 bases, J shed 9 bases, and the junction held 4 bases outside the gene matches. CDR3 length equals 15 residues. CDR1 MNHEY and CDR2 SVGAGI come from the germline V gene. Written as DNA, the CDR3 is TGTGCCAGCAGTTACACTAGCGGGGGGGGGTCTGAGCAGTTCTTC. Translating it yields CASSYTSGGGSEQFF.

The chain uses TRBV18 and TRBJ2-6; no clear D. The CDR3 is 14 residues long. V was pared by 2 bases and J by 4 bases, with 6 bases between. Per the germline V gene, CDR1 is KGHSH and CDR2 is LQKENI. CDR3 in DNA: TGTGCCAGCTCACCAGCGTCAGGGGCCAACGTCCTGACTTTC. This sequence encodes CASSPASGANVLTF.

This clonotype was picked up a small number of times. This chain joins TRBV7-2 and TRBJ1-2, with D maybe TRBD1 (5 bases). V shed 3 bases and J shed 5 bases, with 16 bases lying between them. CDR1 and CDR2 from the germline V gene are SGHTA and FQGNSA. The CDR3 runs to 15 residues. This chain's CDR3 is CASSFDGTQPYGYTF. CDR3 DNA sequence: TGTGCCAGCAGCTTTGACGGGACCCAGCCTTATGGCTACACCTTC.

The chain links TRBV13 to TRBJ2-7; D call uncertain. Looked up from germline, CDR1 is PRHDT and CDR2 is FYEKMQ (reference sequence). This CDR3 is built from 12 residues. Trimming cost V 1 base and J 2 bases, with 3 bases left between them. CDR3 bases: TGTGCCAGCAGCTTAGTCACCTACGAGCAGTACGTC. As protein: CASSLVTYEQYV.

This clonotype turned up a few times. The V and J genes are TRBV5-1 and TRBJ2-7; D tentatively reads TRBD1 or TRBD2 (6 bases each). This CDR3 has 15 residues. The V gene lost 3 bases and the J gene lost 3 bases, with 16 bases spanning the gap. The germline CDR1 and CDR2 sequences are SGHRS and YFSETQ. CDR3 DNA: TGCGCCAGCAGCTCGGAAGGGGGGCAGAGCTACGAGCAGTACGTC. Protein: CASSSEGGQSYEQYV.

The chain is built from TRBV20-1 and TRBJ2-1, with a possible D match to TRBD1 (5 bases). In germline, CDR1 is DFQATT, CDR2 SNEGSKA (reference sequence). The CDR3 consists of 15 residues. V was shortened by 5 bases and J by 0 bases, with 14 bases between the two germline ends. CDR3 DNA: TGCAGTGCTGGTCAGGGCTCCAGCTCCTACAATGAGCAGTTCTTC. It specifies CSAGQGSSSYNEQFF.

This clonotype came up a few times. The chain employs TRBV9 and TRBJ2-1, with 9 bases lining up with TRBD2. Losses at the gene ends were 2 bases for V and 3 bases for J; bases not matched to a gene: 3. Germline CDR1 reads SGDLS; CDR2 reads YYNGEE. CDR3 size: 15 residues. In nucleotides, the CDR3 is TGTGCCAGCAGCGTGGGCGGGGGGGTCTACAATGAGCAGTTCTTC. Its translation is CASSVGGGVYNEQFF.

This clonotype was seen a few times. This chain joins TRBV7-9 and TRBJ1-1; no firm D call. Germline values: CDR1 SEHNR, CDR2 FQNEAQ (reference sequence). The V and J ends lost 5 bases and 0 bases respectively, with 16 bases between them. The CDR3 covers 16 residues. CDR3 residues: CASSPRGNSMNTEAFF. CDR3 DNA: TGTGCCAGCAGCCCCCGAGGGAACTCAATGAACACTGAAGCTTTCTTT.

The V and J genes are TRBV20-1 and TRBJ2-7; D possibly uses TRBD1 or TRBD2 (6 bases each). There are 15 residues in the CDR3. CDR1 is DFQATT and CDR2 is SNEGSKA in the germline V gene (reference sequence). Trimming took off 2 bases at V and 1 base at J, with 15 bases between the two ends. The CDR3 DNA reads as TGCAGTGCTAGAAAAATCGGGGGCGCATCCTACGAGCAGTACTTC. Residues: CSARKIGGASYEQYF.

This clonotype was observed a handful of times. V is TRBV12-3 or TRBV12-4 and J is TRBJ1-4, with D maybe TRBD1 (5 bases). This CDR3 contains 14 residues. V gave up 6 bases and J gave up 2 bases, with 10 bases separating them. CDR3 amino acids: CASRGGATNEKLFF. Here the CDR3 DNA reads TGTGCCAGCAGGGGCGGGGCGACTAATGAAAAACTGTTTTTT.

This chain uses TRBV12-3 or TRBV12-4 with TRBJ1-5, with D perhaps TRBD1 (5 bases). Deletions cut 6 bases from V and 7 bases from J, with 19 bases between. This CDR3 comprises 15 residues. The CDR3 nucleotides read TGTGCCAGCAGCCCTATTGGGGGTCTAAAGCAGCCCCAGCATTTT. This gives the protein CASSPIGGLKQPQHF.

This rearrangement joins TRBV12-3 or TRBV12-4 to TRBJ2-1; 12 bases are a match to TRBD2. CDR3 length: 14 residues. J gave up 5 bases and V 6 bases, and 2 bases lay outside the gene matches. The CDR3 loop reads CASSLAGGHNEQFF. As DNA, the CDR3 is TGTGCCAGCAGCCTAGCGGGGGGGCACAATGAGCAGTTCTTC.

For the CDR3, the DNA is TGTGCCAGCAGGGCGCCGGCAGGGGGGATTGAGCAGTTCTTC. Its protein is CASRAPAGGIEQFF. The chain joins TRBV7-8 to TRBJ2-1, with TRBD1 as a possible D gene (7 bases). V was clipped by 6 bases and J by 9 bases, with 18 bases between them. CDR1 SGHVS and CDR2 FQNEAQ come from the germline V gene. CDR3 length: 14 amino acids.

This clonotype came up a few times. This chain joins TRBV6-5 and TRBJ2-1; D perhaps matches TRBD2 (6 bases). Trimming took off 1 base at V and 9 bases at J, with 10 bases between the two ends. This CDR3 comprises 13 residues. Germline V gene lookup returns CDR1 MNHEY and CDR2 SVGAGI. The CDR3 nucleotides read TGTGCCAGCAGTTACTGGGACTCGGGTGAGCAGTTCTTC. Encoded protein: CASSYWDSGEQFF.

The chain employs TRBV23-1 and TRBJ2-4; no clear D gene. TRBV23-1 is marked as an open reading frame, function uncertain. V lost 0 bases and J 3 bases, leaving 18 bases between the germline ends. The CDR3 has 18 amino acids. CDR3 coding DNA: TGCGCCAGCAGTCAATCCCGGTTCAGTGACCTTAACAAAAACATTCAGTACTTC. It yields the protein CASSQSRFSDLNKNIQYF.

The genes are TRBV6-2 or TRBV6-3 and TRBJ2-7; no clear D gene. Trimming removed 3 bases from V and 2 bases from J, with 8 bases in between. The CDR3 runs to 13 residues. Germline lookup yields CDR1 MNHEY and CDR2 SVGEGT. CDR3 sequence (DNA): TGTGCCAGCAGTTATGGCAGCCCCTACGAGCAGTACTTC. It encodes CASSYGSPYEQYF.

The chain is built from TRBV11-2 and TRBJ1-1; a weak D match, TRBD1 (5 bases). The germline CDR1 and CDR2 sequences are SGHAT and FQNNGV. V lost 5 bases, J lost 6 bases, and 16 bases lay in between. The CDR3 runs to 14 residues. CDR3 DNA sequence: TGTGCCAGCAGCCTCCACGGCAGGGTGGCTGAAGCTTTCTTT. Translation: CASSLHGRVAEAFF. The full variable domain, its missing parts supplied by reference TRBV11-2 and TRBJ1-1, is EAGVAQSPRYKIIEKRQSVAFWCNPISGHATLYWYQQILGQGPKLLIQFQNNGVVDDSQLPKDRFSAERLKGVDSTLKIQPAKLEDSAVYLCASSLHGRVAEAFFGQGTRLTVV.

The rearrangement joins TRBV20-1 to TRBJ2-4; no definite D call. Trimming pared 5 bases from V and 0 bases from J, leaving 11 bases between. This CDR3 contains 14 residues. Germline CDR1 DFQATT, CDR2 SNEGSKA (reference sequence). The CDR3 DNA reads TGCAGTGCTTACCAGGCCCTAGCCAAAAACATTCAGTACTTC. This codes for CSAYQALAKNIQYF.